This TCR beta chain was captured in a study of T cells in Graves' hyperthyroidism and ophthalmopathy. General study findings and limits: Ophthalmopathy was identified by the model a median about 6 months ahead of onset.

In this sample, this clonotype turned up many times. Its antigen is currently unknown. The CDR3 consists of 13 residues. V was shortened by 6 bases and J by 4 bases, with 7 bases between the two germline ends. Amplification targeted TCR beta CDR3 regions from RNA transcripts. With the HTBI primer set, the TCR CDR3 went through a first round of RT-PCR. TCRdb fed the multiplex PCR reads into MiXCR, producing one record per CDR3 protein. Found here are about 320,000 distinct CDR3 sequences, 15% to 20% of them singletons; the top ten hold around 34%. Clinical symptoms, serum thyroxine, TRAb, thyroid ultrasound and orbital computed tomography informed diagnoses.

This sequence originates from a man aged 25 to 45 with Graves' hyperthyroidism. Sequenced: blood. The chain is built from TRBV12-3 or TRBV12-4 and TRBJ1-6; D is perhaps TRBD1 (5 bases). CDR3 region: CASSGAYNSPLHF. DNA of the CDR3: TGTGCCAGCAGCGGGGCTTATAATTCACCCCTCCACTTT.